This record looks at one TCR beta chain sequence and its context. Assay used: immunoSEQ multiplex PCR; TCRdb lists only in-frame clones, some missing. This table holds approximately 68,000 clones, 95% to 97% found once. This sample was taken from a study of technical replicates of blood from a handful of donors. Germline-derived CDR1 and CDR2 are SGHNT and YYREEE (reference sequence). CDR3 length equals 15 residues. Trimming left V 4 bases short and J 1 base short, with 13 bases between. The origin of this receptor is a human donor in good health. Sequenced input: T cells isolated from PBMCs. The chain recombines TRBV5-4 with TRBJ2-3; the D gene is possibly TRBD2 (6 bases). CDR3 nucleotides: TGTGCCAGCAGCCAACTAGCAGGCGGCACAGATACGCAGTATTTT. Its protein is CASSQLAGGTDTQYF.